This T cell receptor beta chain originates from a study of T cell changes during pregnancy in multiple sclerosis. The data were produced by immunoSEQ multiplex PCR, yet TCRdb's version contains in-frame clones alone and is incomplete. The sample lists roughly 46,000 clones; almost 95% were seen once. This CDR3 has 16 amino acids. V shed 2 bases and J 3 bases; nucleotides not matched to a gene: 7. Germline CDR1 reads SGHAT; CDR2 reads FQNNGV. This material consisted of peripheral blood, taken in the third trimester of pregnancy. The chain uses TRBV11-2 and TRBJ2-1, with TRBD2 matching 7 bases. The receptor comes from a female donor with multiple sclerosis, enrolled in a pregnancy study. The CDR3 region has the DNA TGTGCCAGCAGCTTACAGCGGGGCAATGACTACAATGAGCAGTTCTTC. Its protein is CASSLQRGNDYNEQFF.